Below are 3 T cell receptor beta chains sequenced from a single sample in a study of T cell responses to AZD1222 COVID-19 vaccine. TCRdb keeps only in-frame clones here, not all; method: immunoSEQ multiplex PCR. Here the sample spans approximately 120,000 clones, around 87% being singletons. The sample in question was peripheral blood, obtained 28 days after the second AZD1222 dose. The receptors here all came from an adult who received the AZD1222 COVID-19 vaccine.

The genes are TRBV5-1 and TRBJ2-7; 10 nucleotides line up with TRBD2. Germline V CDR1 and CDR2: SGHRS, YFSETQ. V dropped 3 bases and J dropped 6; count of bases not matched to a gene: 6. The CDR3 runs to 14 residues. CDR3 nucleotide sequence: TGCGCCAGCAGCTGGGGACTAGCGACCCCCGAGCAGTACTTC. The encoded protein is CASSWGLATPEQYF.

The chain combines TRBV4-3 with TRBJ1-4; D is unresolved. Germline CDR1 reads LGHNA; CDR2 reads YSLEER. V was shortened by 3 bases and J by 5 bases, with 16 bases between the two germline ends. The CDR3 is 16 amino acids. CDR3 nucleotide sequence: TGCGCCAGCAGCCAGCTCAGTTCTTTCCTAAATGAAAAACTGTTTTTT. Translation gives CASSQLSSFLNEKLFF.

V is TRBV30 and J is TRBJ1-5; D unclear. The germline V gene has CDR1 GTSNPN and CDR2 SVGIG (reference sequence). The V and J ends lost 1 base and 0 bases respectively, with 7 bases between them. The CDR3 sequence is 14 residues long. DNA of the CDR3: TGTGCCTGGAGTGGAGTTTATAGCAATCAGCCCCAGCATTTT. Its protein is CAWSGVYSNQPQHF.